Listed below are T cell receptor beta chains from one sample, sequenced in a study of identical twins. TCRdb analysed the 5' RACE reads with MiXCR anew, one entry per CDR3 protein. The table includes around 670,000 distinct CDR3 sequences, approximately 6% detected once. Sequences were obtained from naive T cells sorted from blood. The receptors come from a man between 18 and 35 years old in good health. Both conserved end residues are part of each CDR3. The D gene is left open where the match is weak. Expanded clones are given a class, and other clones once, few, many or no size at all.

CDR3 protein: CASSLSGTGSGELFF
CDR3 DNA: TGTGCCAGCAGTTTATCCGGGACAGGGAGCGGGGAGCTGTTTTTT
V gene: TRBV12-3/TRBV12-4
J gene: TRBJ2-2
clone size: few
D gene: TRBD1

CDR3 protein: CSAPPGHRTDTQYF
CDR3 DNA: TGCAGTGCCCCCCCGGGACATCGCACAGATACGCAGTATTTT
V gene: TRBV20-1
J gene: TRBJ2-3
clone size: many
D gene: -

CDR3 protein: CASSQQSATDTQYF
CDR3 DNA: TGTGCCAGCAGCCAACAGTCAGCGACAGATACGCAGTATTTT
V gene: TRBV3-1
J gene: TRBJ2-3
clone size: -
D gene: -

CDR3 protein: CSARDQGTSSYEQYF
CDR3 DNA: TGCAGTGCTAGAGATCAAGGGACTAGCAGCTACGAGCAGTACTTC
V gene: TRBV20-1
J gene: TRBJ2-7
clone size: few
D gene: TRBD2

CDR3 protein: CASSKVAGEQYF
CDR3 DNA: TGTGCCAGCAGCAAAGTCGCGGGAGAGCAGTACTTC
V gene: TRBV21-1
J gene: TRBJ2-7
clone size: many
D gene: -

CDR3 protein: CASSRTSGRYNEQFF
CDR3 DNA: TGTGCCAGCAGTCGAACTAGCGGGAGGTACAATGAGCAGTTCTTC
V gene: TRBV2
J gene: TRBJ2-1
clone size: many
D gene: TRBD2

CDR3 protein: CASSFDSLSYNEQFF
CDR3 DNA: TGTGCCAGCAGCTTCGACAGCCTAAGTTACAATGAGCAGTTCTTC
V gene: TRBV5-5
J gene: TRBJ2-1
clone size: many
D gene: -

CDR3 protein: CASSLSYRVSDYGYTF
CDR3 DNA: TGTGCCAGCAGTTTATCTTATCGGGTATCCGACTATGGCTACACCTTC
V gene: TRBV27
J gene: TRBJ1-2
clone size: -
D gene: -

CDR3 protein: CSVRLGETQYF
CDR3 DNA: TGCAGCGTTAGGCTTGGGGAGACCCAGTACTTC
V gene: TRBV29-1
J gene: TRBJ2-5
clone size: -
D gene: -

CDR3 protein: CAWRSRGVVNTEAFF
CDR3 DNA: TGTGCCTGGAGATCTCGGGGTGTTGTGAACACTGAAGCTTTCTTT
V gene: TRBV30
J gene: TRBJ1-1
clone size: -
D gene: -

CDR3 protein: CASSQDSSIQYF
CDR3 DNA: TGTGCCAGCAGCCAAGATAGCAGCATTCAGTACTTC
V gene: TRBV4-2
J gene: TRBJ2-4
clone size: many
D gene: -

CDR3 protein: CAISGDSGTLHF
CDR3 DNA: TGTGCCATCAGTGGTGACTCGGGAACCCTCCACTTT
V gene: TRBV10-3
J gene: TRBJ1-6
clone size: few
D gene: -

CDR3 protein: CSARSGQGTGELFF
CDR3 DNA: TGCAGTGCTAGATCAGGACAGGGAACCGGGGAGCTGTTTTTT
V gene: TRBV20-1
J gene: TRBJ2-2
clone size: many
D gene: TRBD1